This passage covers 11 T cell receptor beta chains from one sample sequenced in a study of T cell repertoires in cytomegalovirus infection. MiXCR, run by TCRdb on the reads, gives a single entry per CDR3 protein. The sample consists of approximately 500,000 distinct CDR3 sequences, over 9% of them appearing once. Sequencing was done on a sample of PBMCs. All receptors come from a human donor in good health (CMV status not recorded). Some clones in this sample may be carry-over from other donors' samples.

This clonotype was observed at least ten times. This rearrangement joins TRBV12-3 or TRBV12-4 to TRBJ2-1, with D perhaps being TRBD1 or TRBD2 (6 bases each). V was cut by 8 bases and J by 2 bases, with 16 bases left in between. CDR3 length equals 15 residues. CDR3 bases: TGTGCCAGCTGTCTTTCGGGGGCCCCCTACAATGAGCAGTTCTTC. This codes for CASCLSGAPYNEQFF.

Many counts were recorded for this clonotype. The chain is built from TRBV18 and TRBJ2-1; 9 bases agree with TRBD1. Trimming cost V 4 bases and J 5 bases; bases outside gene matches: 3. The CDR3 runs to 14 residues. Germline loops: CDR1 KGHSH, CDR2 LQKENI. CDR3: CASSLGTGNNEQFF. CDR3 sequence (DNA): TGTGCCAGCTCACTCGGGACAGGGAACAATGAGCAGTTCTTC.

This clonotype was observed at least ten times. The CDR3 loop is CASSLLSTVNTEAFF. The CDR3 DNA follows: TGTGCCAGTAGTCTACTCTCGACAGTTAACACTGAAGCTTTCTTT. The chain combines TRBV19 with TRBJ1-1; possible D gene TRBD1, 5 bases. Germline CDR1 is LNHDA and CDR2 is SQIVND (reference sequence). This CDR3 region has 15 residues. V lost 5 bases and J 2 bases, leaving 15 bases between the germline ends.

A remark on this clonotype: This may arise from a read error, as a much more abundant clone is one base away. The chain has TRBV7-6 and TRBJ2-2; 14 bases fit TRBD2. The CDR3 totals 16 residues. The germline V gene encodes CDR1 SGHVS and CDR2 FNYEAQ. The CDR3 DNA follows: TGTGCCAGCAGCTGGACTAGCGGGAGGAACACCAGGGAGCTGTTTTTT. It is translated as CASSWTSGRNTRELFF.

The CDR3 is CASRRGGNTGELFF. CDR3 bases: TGTGCCAGCAGGCGGGGGGGGAACACCGGGGAGCTGTTTTTT. The V call is TRBV9, the J call TRBJ2-2; TRBD2 matches at 9 bases. V lost 5 bases, J lost 1 base, and 0 bases stayed unmatched. Germline V gene lookup returns CDR1 SGDLS and CDR2 YYNGEE. This CDR3 region has 14 residues.

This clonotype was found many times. The CDR3 coding sequence is TGCAGTGCTAGAGGCCAGGTTGTCAGGGACGCTGAAGCTTTCTTT. It yields the protein CSARGQVVRDAEAFF. The J gene is TRBJ1-1, the V gene TRBV20-1; D may be TRBD1 (5 bases). V lost 1 base, J lost 6 bases, and 18 bases lay in between. The CDR3 has 15 amino acids. Germline V gene lookup returns CDR1 DFQATT and CDR2 SNEGSKA (reference sequence).

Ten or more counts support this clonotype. The CDR3 spells CASSPGTSGRPGQETQYF. CDR3 sequence (DNA): TGTGCCAGCAGCCCAGGGACTAGCGGGAGGCCGGGCCAAGAGACCCAGTACTTC. The chain couples TRBV5-4 to TRBJ2-5; TRBD2 matches at 15 bases. This CDR3 comprises 18 residues. From germline, CDR1 is SGHNT and CDR2 YYREEE (reference sequence). V lost 4 bases to trimming and J lost 1 base; unmatched junction nucleotides: 8.

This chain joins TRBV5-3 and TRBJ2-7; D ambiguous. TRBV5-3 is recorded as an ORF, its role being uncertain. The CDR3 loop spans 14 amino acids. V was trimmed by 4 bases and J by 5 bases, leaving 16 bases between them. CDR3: CARSVDRLMDEQYF. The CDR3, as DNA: TGTGCCAGAAGCGTCGACCGTCTCATGGACGAGCAGTACTTC.

The CDR3 sequence: CASSPGGVSEQYF. DNA for the CDR3: TGTGCCAGCAGCCCCGGGGGGGTGAGCGAGCAGTACTTC. The J gene is TRBJ2-7, the V gene TRBV6-2 or TRBV6-3; 8 bases are shared with TRBD2. The CDR3 is 13 residues long. Germline CDR1 is MNHEY and CDR2 is SVGEGT. V lost 6 bases, J lost 6 bases, and 7 bases stayed unmatched.

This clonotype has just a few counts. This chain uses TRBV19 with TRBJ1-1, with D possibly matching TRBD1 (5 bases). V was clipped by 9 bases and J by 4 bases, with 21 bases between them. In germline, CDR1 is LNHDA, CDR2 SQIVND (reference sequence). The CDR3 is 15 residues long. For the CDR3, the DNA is TGTGCCAGCCATCGTGGACCTGTTGGGGCCACTGAAGCTTTCTTT. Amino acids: CASHRGPVGATEAFF.

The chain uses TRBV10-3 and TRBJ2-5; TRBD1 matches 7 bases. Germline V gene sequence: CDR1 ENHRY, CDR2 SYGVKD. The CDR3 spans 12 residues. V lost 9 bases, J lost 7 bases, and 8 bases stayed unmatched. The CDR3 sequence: CAIRTGLGTQYF. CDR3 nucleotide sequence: TGTGCCATACGGACAGGCCTCGGGACCCAGTACTTC.